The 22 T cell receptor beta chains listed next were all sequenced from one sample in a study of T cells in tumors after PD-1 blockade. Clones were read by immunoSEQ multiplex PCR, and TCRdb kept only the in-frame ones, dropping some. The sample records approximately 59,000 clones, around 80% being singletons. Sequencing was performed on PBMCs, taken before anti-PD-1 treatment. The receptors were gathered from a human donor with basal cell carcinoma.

CDR3 bases: TGTGCCAGCAGCTTGGCGACATTACACTCCTACGAGCAGTACTTC. Amino acid sequence: CASSLATLHSYEQYF. The chain uses TRBV5-6 and TRBJ2-7; the D is unclear. The CDR3 is 15 amino acids. Between the trimmed V and J ends, which lost 0 bases and 0 bases, there was a span of 10 bases. The germline CDR1 and CDR2 sequences are SGHDT and YYEEEE.

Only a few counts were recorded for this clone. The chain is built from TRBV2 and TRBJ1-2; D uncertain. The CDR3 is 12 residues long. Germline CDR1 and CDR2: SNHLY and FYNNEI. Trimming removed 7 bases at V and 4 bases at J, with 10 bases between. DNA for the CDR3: TGTGCCAGCAAACCACAATCCTATGGCTACACCTTC. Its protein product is CASKPQSYGYTF.

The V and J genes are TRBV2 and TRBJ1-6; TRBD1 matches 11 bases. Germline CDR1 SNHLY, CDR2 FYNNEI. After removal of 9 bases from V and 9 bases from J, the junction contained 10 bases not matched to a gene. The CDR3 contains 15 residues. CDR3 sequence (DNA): TGTGCCAGATCGGCGGGAGGACAGGGGGCTTCACCCCTCCACTTT. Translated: CARSAGGQGASPLHF.

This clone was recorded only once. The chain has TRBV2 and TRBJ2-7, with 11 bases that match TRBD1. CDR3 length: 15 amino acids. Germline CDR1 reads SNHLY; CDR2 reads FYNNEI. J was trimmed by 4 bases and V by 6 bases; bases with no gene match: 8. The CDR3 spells CASSGGQGAWYEQYF. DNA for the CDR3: TGTGCCAGCAGCGGAGGACAGGGGGCTTGGTACGAGCAGTACTTC.

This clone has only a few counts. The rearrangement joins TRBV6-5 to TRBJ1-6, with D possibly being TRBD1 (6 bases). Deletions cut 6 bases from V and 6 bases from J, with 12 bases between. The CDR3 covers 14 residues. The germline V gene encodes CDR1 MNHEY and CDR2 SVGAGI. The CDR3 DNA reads TGTGCCAGCAGGTCGCCAGGGGCTAATTCACCCCTCCACTTT. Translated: CASRSPGANSPLHF.

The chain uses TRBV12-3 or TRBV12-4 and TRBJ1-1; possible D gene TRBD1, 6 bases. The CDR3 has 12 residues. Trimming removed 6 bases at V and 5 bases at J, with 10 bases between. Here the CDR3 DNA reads TGTGCCAGCAGCCTCACAGGGACTGAAGCTTTCTTT. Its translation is CASSLTGTEAFF.

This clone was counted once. CDR3 amino acids: CSVVEGMDGYTF. The DNA for the CDR3 is TGCAGCGTTGTCGAGGGTATGGATGGCTACACCTTC. The J gene is TRBJ1-2, the V gene TRBV29-1; the D is unclear. This CDR3 contains 12 residues. Between the trimmed V and J ends, which lost 4 bases and 6 bases, there was a span of 12 bases. Germline loops: CDR1 SQVTM, CDR2 ANQGSEA.

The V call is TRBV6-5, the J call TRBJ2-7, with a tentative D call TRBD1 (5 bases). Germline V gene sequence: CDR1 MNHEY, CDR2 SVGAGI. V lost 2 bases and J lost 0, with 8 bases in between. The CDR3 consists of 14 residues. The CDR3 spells CASSYRGFSYEQYF. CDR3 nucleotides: TGTGCCAGCAGTTACAGGGGATTCTCCTACGAGCAGTACTTC.

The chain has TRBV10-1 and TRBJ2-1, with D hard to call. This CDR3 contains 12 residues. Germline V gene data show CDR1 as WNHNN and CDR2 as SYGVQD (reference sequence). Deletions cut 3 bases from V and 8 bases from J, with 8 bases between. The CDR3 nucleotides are TGCGCCAGCAGTGATAACTATCATGAGCAGTTCTTC. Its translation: CASSDNYHEQFF.

CDR3 in amino acids: CASSLDQMGSQPQHF. Written as DNA, the CDR3 is TGTGCCAGCAGCTTAGATCAAATGGGGAGTCAGCCCCAGCATTTT. V usage is TRBV7-8 and J usage is TRBJ1-5, with D unresolved. Germline CDR1 SGHVS, CDR2 FQNEAQ. The CDR3 contains 15 residues. V was pared by 1 base and J by 6 bases, with 13 bases between.

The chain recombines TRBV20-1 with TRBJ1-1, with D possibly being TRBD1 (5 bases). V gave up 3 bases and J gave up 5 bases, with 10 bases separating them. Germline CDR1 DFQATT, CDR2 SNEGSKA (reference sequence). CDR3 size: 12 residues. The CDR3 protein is CSASRGTTEAFF. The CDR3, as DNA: TGCAGTGCTAGTAGGGGAACAACTGAAGCTTTCTTT.

CDR3: CATSDSSQADGYTF. The CDR3 region has the DNA TGTGCCACCAGTGATTCTAGTCAAGCGGATGGCTACACCTTC. The V and J genes are TRBV24-1 and TRBJ1-2; D is ambiguous. V lost 2 bases and J lost 6, with 12 bases in between. The CDR3 is made up of 14 amino acids. Looked up from germline, CDR1 is KGHDR and CDR2 is SFDVKD.

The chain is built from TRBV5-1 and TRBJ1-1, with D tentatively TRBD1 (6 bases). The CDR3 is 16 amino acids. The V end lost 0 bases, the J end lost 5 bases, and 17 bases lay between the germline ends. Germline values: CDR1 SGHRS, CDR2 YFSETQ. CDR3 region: CASSLDGPGAGTEAFF. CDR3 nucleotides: TGCGCCAGCAGCTTGGATGGTCCGGGGGCTGGGACTGAAGCTTTCTTT.

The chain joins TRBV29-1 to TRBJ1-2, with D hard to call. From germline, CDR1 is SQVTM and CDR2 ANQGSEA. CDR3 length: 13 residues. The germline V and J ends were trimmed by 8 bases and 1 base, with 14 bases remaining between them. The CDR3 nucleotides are TGCAGCATCAGCCGTTCCGGTAACTATGGCTACACCTTC. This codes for CSISRSGNYGYTF.

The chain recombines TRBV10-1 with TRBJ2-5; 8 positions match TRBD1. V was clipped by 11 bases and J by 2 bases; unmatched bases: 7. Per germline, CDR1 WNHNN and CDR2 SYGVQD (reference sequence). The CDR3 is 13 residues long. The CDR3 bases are TGCGCCCCCAGGGGGCAGGAACAAGAGACCCAGTACTTC. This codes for CAPRGQEQETQYF.

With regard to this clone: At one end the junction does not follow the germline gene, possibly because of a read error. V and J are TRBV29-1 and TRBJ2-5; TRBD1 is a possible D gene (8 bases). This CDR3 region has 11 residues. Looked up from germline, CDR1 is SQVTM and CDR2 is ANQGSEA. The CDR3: CSGEQGGAQYF. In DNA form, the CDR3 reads TGCAGCGGTGAACAGGGGGGGGCCCAGTACTTC. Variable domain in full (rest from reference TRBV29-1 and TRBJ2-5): SAVISQKPSRDICQRGTSLTIQCQVDSQVTMMFWYRQQPGQSLTLIATANQGSEATYESGFVIDKFPISRPNLTFSTLTVSNMSPEDSSIYLCSGEQGGAQYFGPGTRLLVL.

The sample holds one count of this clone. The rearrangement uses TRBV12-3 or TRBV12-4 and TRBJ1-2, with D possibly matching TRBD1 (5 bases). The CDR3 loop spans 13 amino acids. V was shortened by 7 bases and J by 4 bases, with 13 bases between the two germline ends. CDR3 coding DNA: TGTGCCAGCAATTTCAATCAGGGCTATGGCTACACCTTC. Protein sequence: CASNFNQGYGYTF.

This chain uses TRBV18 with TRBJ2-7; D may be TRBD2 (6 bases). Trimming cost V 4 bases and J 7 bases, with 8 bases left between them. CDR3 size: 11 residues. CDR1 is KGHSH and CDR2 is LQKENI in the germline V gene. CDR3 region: CASSLRGEQYF. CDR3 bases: TGTGCCAGCTCACTGCGGGGAGAGCAGTACTTC.

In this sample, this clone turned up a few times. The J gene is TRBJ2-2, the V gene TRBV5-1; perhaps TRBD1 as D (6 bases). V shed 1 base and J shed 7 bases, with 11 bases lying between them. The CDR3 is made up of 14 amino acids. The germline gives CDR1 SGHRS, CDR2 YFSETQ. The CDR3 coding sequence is TGCGCCAGCAGCTTGTTACAGGGTAACGGGGAGCTGTTTTTT. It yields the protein CASSLLQGNGELFF.

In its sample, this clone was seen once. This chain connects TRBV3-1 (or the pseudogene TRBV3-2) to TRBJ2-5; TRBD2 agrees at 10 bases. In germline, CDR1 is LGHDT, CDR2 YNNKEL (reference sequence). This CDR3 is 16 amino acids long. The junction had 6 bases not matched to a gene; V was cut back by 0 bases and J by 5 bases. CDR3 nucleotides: TGTGCCAGCAGCCAAGAAATAGCGGGGGGATGGGAGACCCAGTACTTC. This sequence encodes CASSQEIAGGWETQYF.

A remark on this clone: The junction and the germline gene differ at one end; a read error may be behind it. The CDR3 region is CASRRDRAHSNQPQHF. In DNA, the CDR3 is TGTGCTAGCAGAAGGGACAGGGCTCATAGCAATCAGCCCCAGCATTTT. The V gene is TRBV7-7, the J gene TRBJ1-5, with 9 bases that match TRBD1. This CDR3 comprises 16 residues. The germline gives CDR1 SSHAT, CDR2 FNYEAQ (reference sequence).

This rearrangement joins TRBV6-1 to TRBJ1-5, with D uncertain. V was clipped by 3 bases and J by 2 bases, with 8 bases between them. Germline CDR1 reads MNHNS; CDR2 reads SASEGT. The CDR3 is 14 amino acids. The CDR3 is CASSESKGNQPQHF. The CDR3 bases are TGTGCCAGCAGTGAGTCCAAAGGCAATCAGCCCCAGCATTTT.